This T cell receptor (beta chain) emerged from a study of radiotherapy plus CTLA-4 blockade in lung cancer. On this clone itself: The target antigen is unknown.

Study-level points and caveats: Expansion in blood of tumor-derived TCR clones was seen after radiotherapy plus ipilimumab. Response was reportedly best predicted by early blood T cell clone dynamics, with interferon-beta.

Assay used: immunoSEQ multiplex PCR; TCRdb lists only in-frame clones, some missing. The sample has 50,000 or so clones; around 69% are singletons. This TCR was sampled from a human donor with non-small cell lung cancer who had stable disease on radiotherapy plus ipilimumab. The sequences come from peripheral blood, collected from a patient treated with radiotherapy plus ipilimumab.

In DNA form, the CDR3 reads TGTGCCAGCAGCAGTTACAGGGACGAAAAACTGTTTTTT. Amino acid sequence: CASSSYRDEKLFF. The chain combines TRBV7-9 with TRBJ1-4, with a possible D match to TRBD1 (6 bases). V was clipped by 5 bases and J by 8 bases, with 12 bases between them. Germline V lookup: CDR1 SEHNR, CDR2 FQNEAQ (reference sequence). The CDR3 length is 13 residues.